The present T cell receptor beta chain was sequenced within a study of blood T cell repertoires in COVID-19. Using immunoSEQ multiplex PCR, the repertoire was profiled, and TCRdb retains in-frame clones only, with some absent. The top ten hold around 3.8% of the sample, which has about 140,000 clones, 80% seen once. The origin of this receptor is a man aged 65 to 85 who had recovered from COVID-19. Sequencing was performed on peripheral blood.

The CDR3 DNA reads TGTGCCTGGAGTTTAATCCCGGGACAGGGAGTGTTTTTT. Translated, it gives CAWSLIPGQGVFF. The chain is built from TRBV30 and TRBJ1-4; 9 bases align to TRBD1. The CDR3 is 13 amino acids. In germline, CDR1 is GTSNPN, CDR2 SVGIG (reference sequence). J lost 15 bases, V lost 2 bases, and 10 bases had no gene match.